In its sample, the clone carrying this T cell receptor (beta chain) was seen a few times. TCRdb's copy holds only in-frame clones and misses some; the assay was immunoSEQ multiplex PCR. The data contain roughly 200,000 clones, about nine tenths of them seen just once; the ten biggest clones take up 3% to 4.5%. These data come from a study of blood T cell repertoires in COVID-19. Germline CDR1 and CDR2: LNHDA and SQIVND (reference sequence). V was cut by 8 bases and J by 5 bases, with 13 bases left in between. CDR3 length: 13 residues. This receptor was identified in a middle-aged woman with acute COVID-19. Sequencing was done on a sample of PBMCs or T cells enriched from blood (not recorded which). The chain combines TRBV19 with TRBJ1-5, with D perhaps matching TRBD1 (6 bases). For the CDR3, the DNA is TGTGCCAGTGAGACAGGATTTGATCAGCCCCAGCATTTT. It codes for CASETGFDQPQHF. The full variable domain, with the rest looked up from reference TRBV19 and TRBJ1-5, is DGGITQSPKYLFRKEGQNVTLSCEQNLNHDAMYWYRQDPGQGLRLIYYSQIVNDFQKGDIAEGYSVSREKKESFPLTVTSAQKNPTAFYLCASETGFDQPQHFGDGTRLSIL.